A selection of T cell receptor beta chains follows, all from one sample in a study of blood T cells in healthy people across ages. TCRdb re-analysed the 5' RACE reads in MiXCR, keeping a single row per CDR3 protein. The table has approximately 800,000 distinct CDR3 sequences, more than 20% seen once. These data were also reused for a study on T cells of mothers and their children.

Material for sequencing was blood. These receptors all stem from a boy aged 5-17 years in good health. The CDR3 runs from the conserved cysteine through the conserved F or W. The D gene is left open where the match is weak. Clone size, where shown, is once, few, many, or a class for clones that have expanded.

abundance	j_gene	v_gene	d_gene	CDR3aa	CDR3nt
few	TRBJ2-7	TRBV7-9	NA	CASSLEGGVYEQYF	TGTGCCAGCAGCTTAGAAGGGGGGGTCTACGAGCAGTACTTC
few	TRBJ2-2	TRBV5-1	TRBD2	CASSYLTSGGAGELFF	TGCGCCAGCAGCTATCTGACTAGCGGAGGGGCCGGGGAGCTGTTTTTT
NA	TRBJ2-7	TRBV5-6	NA	CASSPPSDYEQYF	TGTGCCAGCAGCCCCCCGTCGGACTACGAGCAGTACTTC
NA	TRBJ2-7	TRBV4-3	NA	CASSQDRTVLYEQYF	TGCGCCAGCAGCCAAGACAGGACAGTCCTTTACGAGCAGTACTTC
once	TRBJ1-1	TRBV20-1	TRBD1	CSALPGTDLVEAFF	TGCAGTGCTCTTCCCGGGACAGACCTCGTTGAAGCTTTCTTT
few	TRBJ1-2	TRBV7-9	TRBD1	CASSSLTGEGTNYGYTF	TGTGCCAGCAGCTCCCTGACAGGGGAGGGTACTAACTATGGCTACACCTTC
few	TRBJ2-1	TRBV5-1	TRBD2	CASSPPTSGIGHEQFF	TGCGCCAGCAGCCCCCCAACTAGCGGGATTGGGCATGAGCAGTTCTTC
few	TRBJ2-1	TRBV7-9	TRBD1	CASSFSAGQGADNEQFF	TGTGCCAGCAGCTTTAGCGCGGGACAGGGGGCGGACAATGAGCAGTTCTTC
few	TRBJ1-1	TRBV7-2	NA	CASSLGLRNTEAFF	TGTGCCAGCAGCTTAGGGCTTCGGAACACTGAAGCTTTCTTT
once	TRBJ2-6	TRBV28	TRBD1	CASSTGGAQGANVLTF	TGTGCCAGCAGTACAGGGGGCGCGCAAGGGGCCAACGTCCTGACTTTC
few	TRBJ2-7	TRBV20-1	TRBD1	CSVPRDRGPIEQYF	TGCAGTGTCCCGCGGGACAGGGGGCCGATCGAGCAGTACTTC
NA	TRBJ2-1	TRBV27	TRBD2	CASSVGLAGDNEQFF	TGTGCCAGCAGTGTGGGACTAGCGGGCGACAATGAGCAGTTCTTC
NA	TRBJ1-5	TRBV6-2/TRBV6-3	NA	CASSQQASSQPQHF	TGTGCCAGCAGCCAACAGGCTTCGAGTCAGCCCCAGCATTTT
few	TRBJ2-1	TRBV3-1	TRBD2	CASSPPLAGGPENEQFF	TGTGCCAGCAGCCCACCACTAGCGGGAGGGCCCGAAAATGAGCAGTTCTTC
NA	TRBJ1-5	TRBV14	NA	CASSLPQAGYGNQPQHF	TGTGCCAGCAGCCTCCCTCAAGCGGGATACGGCAATCAGCCCCAGCATTTT
few	TRBJ2-5	TRBV29-1	TRBD2	CSVETGLAPRGETQYF	TGCAGCGTTGAGACGGGACTAGCCCCCCGGGGAGAGACCCAGTACTTC
few	TRBJ2-1	TRBV27	TRBD2	CASSLSGGAPAYNEQFF	TGTGCCAGCAGTTTATCGGGAGGGGCTCCAGCCTACAATGAGCAGTTCTTC
few	TRBJ1-1	TRBV6-2/TRBV6-3	NA	CASTLGRINTEAFF	TGTGCCAGCACCCTCGGGCGGATTAACACTGAAGCTTTCTTT
few	TRBJ2-5	TRBV7-9	TRBD1	CASSSRDRGVRETQYF	TGTGCCAGCAGCTCCCGGGACAGGGGAGTTCGAGAGACCCAGTACTTC
few	TRBJ2-7	TRBV28	TRBD2	CASSLAGGLRYEQYF	TGTGCCAGCAGTTTAGCGGGAGGGCTTCGGTACGAGCAGTACTTC
many	TRBJ2-7	TRBV4-1	NA	CASSQQMASSYEQYF	TGCGCCAGCAGCCAGCAAATGGCTTCCAGCTACGAGCAGTACTTC
NA	TRBJ2-1	TRBV11-3	TRBD2	CASSPSGTHPYNEQFF	TGTGCCAGCAGCCCCAGCGGGACGCACCCGTACAATGAGCAGTTCTTC
NA	TRBJ1-1	TRBV5-1	NA	CASSVQVMGTEAFF	TGCGCCAGCAGCGTACAGGTGATGGGGACTGAAGCTTTCTTT
once	TRBJ2-5	TRBV7-2	NA	CASSRYHLYQETQYF	TGTGCCAGCAGCCGATACCACCTGTACCAAGAGACCCAGTACTTC
NA	TRBJ2-7	TRBV4-1	NA	CASSQEGTGLYEQYF	TGCGCCAGCAGCCAAGAAGGGACGGGACTGTACGAGCAGTACTTC
few	TRBJ1-2	TRBV7-9	NA	CASSSWTEIYGYTF	TGTGCCAGCAGCTCCTGGACGGAGATATACGGCTACACCTTC
few	TRBJ1-4	TRBV15	TRBD1	CATSRDRQGQKLFF	TGTGCCACCAGCAGGGATAGACAGGGCCAAAAACTGTTTTTT
NA	TRBJ1-1	TRBV28	NA	CASQGTRTEAFF	TGTGCCAGTCAGGGGACGCGGACTGAAGCTTTCTTT
NA	TRBJ2-1	TRBV12-3/TRBV12-4	NA	CASSLLAYSNEQFF	TGTGCCAGCAGTTTGCTAGCGTATTCCAATGAACAGTTCTTC
NA	TRBJ2-2	TRBV7-2	TRBD2	CASNAGGLNTGELFF	TGTGCCAGCAACGCGGGAGGGCTTAACACCGGGGAGCTGTTTTTT
few	TRBJ2-7	TRBV6-2/TRBV6-3	NA	CASSYSRRDTYEQYF	TGTGCCAGCAGTTACTCTCGGCGGGACACCTACGAGCAGTACTTC
NA	TRBJ1-2	TRBV20-1	NA	CSARAGVLDYGYTF	TGCAGTGCTCGAGCAGGGGTACTGGACTATGGCTACACCTTC
NA	TRBJ1-4	TRBV27	NA	CASSLNRDDEKLFF	TGTGCCAGCAGTTTAAACAGGGACGATGAAAAACTGTTTTTT